One sample yielded the 32 T cell receptor beta chains listed below, sequenced in a study of identical twins. Each CDR3 protein gets one entry after TCRdb re-called the 5' RACE reads with MiXCR. This sample has roughly 350,000 distinct CDR3 sequences, with about 12% found just once. The same data also contributed to another study, on yellow fever vaccine responses in identical twins.

Sequencing was performed on CD8+ T cells sorted from blood. The receptors derive from a woman younger than 35 in good health.

About this clonotype: A much larger clonotype is one base distant, so this may be a read error. The rearrangement links TRBV18 to TRBJ2-7; a possible D gene is TRBD2 (6 bases). Trimming cost V 3 bases and J 2 bases, with 14 bases left between them. The V gene's germline CDR1 is KGHSH and CDR2 LQKENI. CDR3 length: 15 amino acids. In DNA form, the CDR3 reads TGTGCCAGCTCACCGGGCCAGGCGGGGACCTACGAGCAGTACTTC. Translation gives CASSPGQAGTYEQYF.

The J gene is TRBJ2-1, the V gene TRBV6-1; the match to TRBD2 covers 8 bases. V shed 6 bases and J 3 bases; nucleotides not matched to a gene: 7. This CDR3 has 15 amino acids. CDR1 and CDR2 from the germline V gene are MNHNS and SASEGT. In nucleotides, the CDR3 is TGTGCCAGCAGCCCAGCGGGAGTTGACTACAATGAGCAGTTCTTC. Amino acid sequence: CASSPAGVDYNEQFF.

This clonotype has just a few counts. The rearrangement joins TRBV6-5 to TRBJ2-1; D is perhaps TRBD2 (5 bases). The CDR3 is made up of 19 amino acids. V lost 2 bases to trimming and J lost 4 bases, with 24 bases between them. The germline gives CDR1 MNHEY, CDR2 SVGAGI. CDR3 residues: CASSYRTYLESGGYNEQFF. The CDR3 DNA reads TGTGCCAGCAGTTACCGAACTTATCTAGAGTCCGGAGGATACAATGAGCAGTTCTTC.

A few counts support this clonotype. The J gene is TRBJ2-5, the V gene TRBV6-2 or TRBV6-3, with D possibly matching TRBD1 (6 bases). Trimming left V 7 bases short and J 2 bases short, with 14 bases between. This CDR3 has 14 amino acids. Germline V gives CDR1 MNHEY, CDR2 SVGEGT. The CDR3: CASTKWTAQETQYF. CDR3 bases: TGTGCCAGCACCAAGTGGACAGCGCAAGAGACCCAGTACTTC.

This clonotype was seen a few times. The junction shows a germline mismatch at one end, possibly a read error. The rearrangement joins TRBV11-2 to TRBJ2-7, with 10 bases that match TRBD2. From germline, CDR1 is SGHAT and CDR2 FQNNGV. The CDR3 is made up of 16 amino acids. CDR3 amino acids: CASTLGPSGRWDEQYF. The CDR3 coding sequence is TGTGCCAGCACCTTAGGCCCTAGCGGGAGATGGGACGAGCAGTACTTC.

This rearrangement joins TRBV25-1 to TRBJ2-1; possibly TRBD1 for D (5 bases). This CDR3 spans 14 amino acids. Germline values: CDR1 MGHDK, CDR2 SYGVNS. V shed 7 bases and J shed 4 bases, with 14 bases lying between them. CDR3: CASNLGASYNEQFF. As DNA, the CDR3 is TGTGCCAGCAACCTTGGGGCCTCGTACAATGAGCAGTTCTTC.

This clonotype showed up just a few times. The genes are TRBV2 and TRBJ2-1, with 8 bases lining up with TRBD2. V was clipped by 4 bases and J by 7 bases; unmatched bases: 6. The CDR3 loop spans 14 amino acids. CDR1 and CDR2 (germline): SNHLY, FYNNEI. CDR3 DNA: TGTGCCAGCAGTGCCTTGACTAGCGTTAATGAGCAGTTCTTC. This translates into CASSALTSVNEQFF.

This clonotype occurred a few times. This chain joins TRBV11-2 and TRBJ2-3; 9 positions match TRBD2. With V trimmed by 5 bases and J by 2 bases, 8 bases remained unmatched. This CDR3 has 16 amino acids. Germline V CDR1 and CDR2: SGHAT, FQNNGV. CDR3 protein: CASSETGTSLTDTQYF. DNA of the CDR3: TGTGCCAGCAGCGAGACCGGGACTAGCCTCACAGATACGCAGTATTTT.

The V call is TRBV9, the J call TRBJ2-1; tentatively, D is TRBD1 (7 bases). Germline V CDR1 and CDR2: SGDLS, YYNGEE. The V and J ends lost 4 bases and 13 bases respectively, with 21 bases between them. This CDR3 is built from 14 residues. The CDR3 loop is CASSSLGGQGVQFF. The DNA of the CDR3 is TGTGCCAGCAGCTCCCTAGGGGGGCAGGGGGTCCAGTTCTTC.

This clonotype was seen a few times. The chain has TRBV20-1 and TRBJ1-2; 8 nucleotides line up with TRBD1. This CDR3 is 14 amino acids long. Germline CDR1 and CDR2: DFQATT and SNEGSKA (reference sequence). J gave up 8 bases and V 0 bases, and 8 bases lay outside the gene matches. The CDR3 DNA reads as TGCAGTGCTAGAGAAGACAGGGGTGACATCGGCTACACCTTC. It specifies CSAREDRGDIGYTF.

The chain employs TRBV10-2 and TRBJ2-5; possible D gene TRBD2, 6 bases. Looked up from germline, CDR1 is WSHSY and CDR2 is SAAADI. The CDR3 runs to 15 residues. The V end was cut by 5 bases, the J end by 5 bases, with 18 bases between. The CDR3 spells CASSRLAAEGETQYF. The CDR3 nucleotides are TGCGCCAGCAGTCGATTAGCGGCCGAGGGGGAGACCCAGTACTTC.

This clonotype showed up just a few times. The rearrangement links TRBV6-5 to TRBJ2-3; D tentatively fits TRBD1 or TRBD2 (5 bases each). Germline-derived CDR1 and CDR2 are MNHEY and SVGAGI. This CDR3 contains 15 residues. V was clipped by 4 bases and J by 0 bases, with 11 bases between them. The CDR3 DNA is TGTGCCAGCAGTTTAGGGACCAGAAGCACAGATACGCAGTATTTT. It yields the protein CASSLGTRSTDTQYF.

The sample holds a few counts of this clonotype. The V gene is TRBV18, the J gene TRBJ2-5; D uncertain. The CDR3 length is 15 residues. Trimming shortened V by 2 bases and J by 1 base, and 11 bases separated the two germline ends. Germline CDR1 reads KGHSH; CDR2 reads LQKENI. CDR3 sequence reads: CASSPSASVQETQYF. CDR3 nucleotides: TGTGCCAGCTCACCAAGCGCTTCCGTCCAAGAGACCCAGTACTTC.

This clonotype was counted ten times or more. The chain recombines TRBV12-3 or TRBV12-4 with TRBJ2-3; possibly TRBD1 or TRBD2 for D (5 bases each). The V end was cut by 5 bases, the J end by 1 base, with 13 bases between. The CDR3 runs to 15 residues. CDR3 in amino acids: CASSLTGPRTDTQYF. CDR3 nucleotide sequence: TGTGCCAGCAGTCTTACGGGACCCCGCACAGATACGCAGTATTTT.

This clonotype was observed at least ten times. V gene TRBV7-9 combines with J gene TRBJ1-1; TRBD1 might be the D (5 bases). V was shortened by 1 base and J by 4 bases, with 13 bases between the two germline ends. This CDR3 comprises 15 residues. Germline-derived CDR1 and CDR2 are SEHNR and FQNEAQ (reference sequence). The CDR3 sequence: CASSLERGRGTEAFF. Here the CDR3 DNA reads TGTGCCAGCAGCTTAGAAAGGGGACGAGGCACTGAAGCTTTCTTT. The whole variable domain, filled in from reference TRBV7-9 and TRBJ1-1, reads DTGVSQNPRHKITKRGQNVTFRCDPISEHNRLYWYRQTLGQGPEFLTYFQNEAQLEKSRLLSDRFSAERPKGSFSTLEIQRTEQGDSAMYLCASSLERGRGTEAFFGQGTRLTVV.

The CDR3 bases are TGCAGCGTTCTAGGTCAGAGCGGGAGCTTGGGGGTTCGTAGCACCGGGGAGCTGTTTTTT. Translating gives CSVLGQSGSLGVRSTGELFF. The V call is TRBV29-1, the J call TRBJ2-2; TRBD2 matches 8 bases. With V trimmed by 5 bases and J by 4 bases, 24 bases remained unmatched. The CDR3 covers 20 residues. Germline V gene data show CDR1 as SQVTM and CDR2 as ANQGSEA.

This clonotype was picked up a small number of times. The rearrangement links TRBV7-9 to TRBJ2-7; 9 bases are a match to TRBD2. The CDR3 runs 17 residues. Trimming took 3 bases from V and 2 from J; bases not matched to a gene: 11. Per germline, CDR1 SEHNR and CDR2 FQNEAQ (reference sequence). The CDR3 DNA sequence: TGTGCCAGCAGCTTGAAGCGGGGGGCAGCCTATACCTACGAGCAGTACTTC. Translated: CASSLKRGAAYTYEQYF.

This clonotype has a handful of counts. The V and J genes are TRBV15 and TRBJ1-4; D not certain. The CDR3 sequence is 11 residues long. CDR1 LNHNV and CDR2 YYDKDF come from the germline V gene (reference sequence). V lost 3 bases and J lost 8, with 4 bases in between. Written as DNA, the CDR3 is TGTGCCACCAGCAGCGGAGAAAAACTGTTTTTT. It translates to CATSSGEKLFF.

J is TRBJ2-3 and V is TRBV7-8; maybe TRBD2 (6 bases). V was shortened by 2 bases and J by 4 bases, with 13 bases between the two germline ends. The CDR3 covers 15 residues. Germline-derived CDR1 and CDR2 are SGHVS and FQNEAQ. CDR3 region: CASSLQWRDPDTQYF. For the CDR3, the DNA is TGTGCCAGCAGCTTACAATGGCGGGATCCAGATACGCAGTATTTT.

This clonotype showed up just a few times. The chain has TRBV7-8 and TRBJ2-1; 9 bases are a match to TRBD2. Germline trimming cut 1 base from V and 4 bases from J; bases unmatched to any gene: 8. Germline V gives CDR1 SGHVS, CDR2 FQNEAQ. The CDR3 contains 17 residues. The CDR3 nucleotides are TGTGCCAGCAGCTTAGATGGGCTAGCGGGGTTGTACAATGAGCAGTTCTTC. Translating gives CASSLDGLAGLYNEQFF.

This clonotype occurred many times. The chain combines TRBV20-1 with TRBJ2-4; the D gene is possibly TRBD1 (5 bases). The CDR3 consists of 16 residues. Germline loops: CDR1 DFQATT, CDR2 SNEGSKA (reference sequence). The V gene lost 4 bases and the J gene lost 8 bases, with 24 bases spanning the gap. The CDR3 DNA is TGCAGTGCTATCGGTATGGGCAGGGCTGGGTCGGACATTCAGTACTTC. The encoded protein is CSAIGMGRAGSDIQYF.

The chain employs TRBV4-1 and TRBJ1-4, with TRBD1 as a possible D gene (6 bases). This CDR3 has 16 residues. CDR1 and CDR2 from the germline V gene are MGHRA and YSYEKL. The V gene lost 0 bases and the J gene lost 7 bases, with 15 bases spanning the gap. CDR3 nucleotide sequence: TGCGCCAGCAGCCAAGAGTTTACGGGGGCCGGTGAAAAACTGTTTTTT. Protein product: CASSQEFTGAGEKLFF.

The rearrangement joins TRBV5-1 to TRBJ2-1; D unresolved. The germline V gene has CDR1 SGHRS and CDR2 YFSETQ. V dropped 4 bases and J dropped 2 bases, with 10 bases sitting between them. The CDR3 spans 14 residues. The CDR3 is CASSTDAPYNEQFF. In DNA, the CDR3 is TGCGCCAGCAGCACGGACGCCCCCTACAATGAGCAGTTCTTC.

This clonotype was observed many times. The rearrangement joins TRBV20-1 to TRBJ2-3, with D maybe TRBD2 (6 bases). The germline CDR1 and CDR2 sequences are DFQATT and SNEGSKA (reference sequence). V lost 8 bases, J lost 4 bases, and 13 bases lay in between. The CDR3 loop spans 12 amino acids. The CDR3 region is CSRRLDADTQYF. As DNA, the CDR3 is TGCAGTAGACGACTAGACGCAGATACGCAGTATTTT.

This clonotype was detected a few times. The genes are TRBV15 and TRBJ2-7; either TRBD1 or TRBD2 may fit D (6 bases each). The V gene's germline CDR1 is LNHNV and CDR2 YYDKDF (reference sequence). The CDR3 contains 16 residues. V was clipped by 1 base and J by 1 base, with 14 bases between them. The CDR3 loop reads CATSRGGAFDSYEQYF. CDR3 in DNA: TGTGCCACCAGCAGAGGGGGGGCCTTTGATTCCTACGAGCAGTACTTC.

This clonotype was picked up one time. The chain is built from TRBV7-6 and TRBJ2-5, with 9 positions matching TRBD2. Germline lookup yields CDR1 SGHVS and CDR2 FNYEAQ. The CDR3 runs 15 residues. The junction had 11 bases not matched to a gene; V was cut back by 8 bases and J by 4 bases. CDR3 in amino acids: CASLPGGGALETQYF. The CDR3 DNA sequence: TGTGCCAGCTTGCCCGGCGGGGGGGCTCTAGAGACCCAGTACTTC.

V is TRBV24-1 and J is TRBJ2-5, with D possibly being TRBD2 (5 bases). The CDR3 length is 15 residues. Germline lookup yields CDR1 KGHDR and CDR2 SFDVKD. V dropped 5 bases and J dropped 1 base, with 13 bases sitting between them. The CDR3 sequence is CATSADGNPQETQYF. CDR3 nucleotide sequence: TGTGCCACCAGTGCCGACGGGAACCCCCAAGAGACCCAGTACTTC.

V usage is TRBV20-1 and J usage is TRBJ2-5; tentatively, D is TRBD2 (6 bases). With 0 bases removed from V and 4 bases from J, the gap between germline ends came to 12 bases. The CDR3 consists of 14 residues. Germline CDR1 is DFQATT and CDR2 is SNEGSKA (reference sequence). The CDR3 sequence: CSARDRGGVETQYF. The CDR3 DNA is TGCAGTGCTAGAGATCGAGGAGGGGTAGAGACCCAGTACTTC.

This sequence joins TRBV7-9 and TRBJ2-7; D not certain. V lost 1 base and J 3 bases, leaving 4 bases between the germline ends. The CDR3 consists of 12 residues. Germline V CDR1 and CDR2: SEHNR, FQNEAQ (reference sequence). Here the CDR3 DNA reads TGTGCCAGCAGCTTAGGCTTCTACGAGCAGTACGTC. This sequence encodes CASSLGFYEQYV.

The table lists this clonotype with many counts. This chain uses TRBV20-1 with TRBJ1-5; D gene ambiguous. In germline, CDR1 is DFQATT, CDR2 SNEGSKA (reference sequence). V lost 3 bases to trimming and J lost 3 bases, with 18 bases between them. The CDR3 totals 16 residues. This CDR3 is CSASRGLLGVNQPQHF. In DNA, the CDR3 is TGCAGTGCTAGTCGGGGTTTACTGGGCGTCAATCAGCCCCAGCATTTT.

This clonotype has a handful of counts. This chain connects TRBV7-9 to TRBJ2-1; D unresolved. The CDR3 loop spans 16 amino acids. Germline CDR1 and CDR2: SEHNR and FQNEAQ (reference sequence). The ends were cut back, 5 bases at V and 7 bases at J, with 21 bases in the middle. The CDR3 DNA follows: TGTGCCAGCAGCGCCCGAGAGTACCCACGATCAAATGAGCAGTTCTTC. Protein: CASSAREYPRSNEQFF.

This clonotype was counted many times. The rearrangement joins TRBV12-3 or TRBV12-4 to TRBJ1-2; TRBD1 matches at 7 bases. This CDR3 has 15 amino acids. V lost 6 bases to trimming and J lost 0 bases; unmatched junction nucleotides: 7. CDR3 sequence reads: CASSLDRVANYGYTF. CDR3 nucleotides: TGTGCCAGCAGCCTCGACAGGGTAGCTAACTATGGCTACACCTTC.